Below, 15 T cell receptor beta chains from the same sample are listed, as sequenced in a study of tumor-infiltrating lymphocytes in oesophageal squamous cell carcinoma. In TCRdb, the PCR reads were re-called with MiXCR into one record per CDR3 protein. This table holds some 18,000 distinct CDR3 sequences, about 39% found once. Input material: normal esophageal tissue next to the tumor. These receptors all stem from a female donor with esophageal squamous cell carcinoma.

The table lists this clonotype with many counts. This sequence joins TRBV4-1 and TRBJ2-6; 8 bases agree with TRBD1. The CDR3 is made up of 18 amino acids. Germline V lookup: CDR1 MGHRA, CDR2 YSYEKL. With 0 bases clipped from V and 2 bases from J, the junction kept 6 bases outside the gene matches. The CDR3 is CASSQDHVRGPGANVLTF. DNA of the CDR3: TGCGCCAGCAGCCAAGATCATGTCAGGGGGCCTGGGGCCAACGTCCTGACTTTC.

With regard to this clonotype: Just one base apart from a much larger clone, this may be a read error. V usage is TRBV5-8 and J usage is TRBJ1-1, with D tentatively TRBD1 (6 bases). The V end was cut by 2 bases, the J end by 12 bases, with 17 bases between. The CDR3 extends over 13 amino acids. The germline V gene has CDR1 SGHTS and CDR2 YDEGEE. CDR3 in amino acids: CASSFNRDTESFF. Written as DNA, the CDR3 is TGTGCCAGCAGCTTCAACCGGGACACCGAATCTTTCTTT.

In its sample, this clonotype was seen many times. An end of the junction differs from the germline gene, which may be a read error. The chain combines TRBV12-3 or TRBV12-4 with TRBJ2-5; D is possibly TRBD1 (6 bases). The CDR3 is made up of 13 amino acids. The CDR3 coding sequence is TGTGCCAGCAGTCGACAGGATAATTCACCCCTCCACTTC. Residues: CASSRQDNSPLHF.

This clonotype was counted only a few times. This chain joins TRBV7-2 and TRBJ2-1, with D hard to call. The CDR3 covers 16 residues. V was clipped by 5 bases and J by 4 bases, with 18 bases between them. Looked up from germline, CDR1 is SGHTA and CDR2 is FQGNSA. The CDR3 nucleotides read TGTGCCAGCAGCCCCCCCGTCACTCGCCTGTACAATGAGCAGTTCTTC. It is translated as CASSPPVTRLYNEQFF.

This clonotype was observed many times. A read error may explain this, as a much larger clone is one base away. The chain couples TRBV7-9 to TRBJ2-7, with TRBD2 matching over 12 bases. The V and J ends lost 5 bases and 7 bases, in that order; junction bases with no gene match: 9. There are 15 residues in the CDR3. The germline CDR1 and CDR2 sequences are SEHNR and FQNEAQ (reference sequence). CDR3 sequence: CASSLRLAGEDEQYF. CDR3 DNA sequence: TGTGCCAGCAGCCTCCGACTAGCGGGAGAGGATGAGCAGTACTTC.

This clonotype was detected a few times. The chain recombines TRBV7-6 with TRBJ2-3; no clear D. V gave up 1 base and J gave up 4 bases, with 6 bases separating them. The CDR3 consists of 13 residues. Germline values: CDR1 SGHVS, CDR2 FNYEAQ. DNA of the CDR3: TGTGCCAGCAGCTTAGAGTATCCAGATACGCAGTATTTT. It specifies CASSLEYPDTQYF.

The sample holds a few counts of this clonotype. V and J are TRBV7-2 and TRBJ2-3, with 16 bases aligning to TRBD2. V gave up 5 bases and J gave up 9 bases; unmatched junction bases: 5. This CDR3 has 15 residues. The V gene's germline CDR1 is SGHTA and CDR2 FQGNSA. The CDR3 DNA sequence: TGTGCCAGCAGCGAGGGACTAGCGGGAGGGGACACGCAGTATTTT. The encoded protein is CASSEGLAGGDTQYF.

This clonotype is classed as medium-sized (0.01 to 0.1%). This chain joins TRBV12-3 or TRBV12-4 and TRBJ1-1, with a possible D match to TRBD1 (6 bases). The CDR3 has 13 amino acids. V lost 6 bases to trimming and J lost 4 bases, with 12 bases between them. CDR3 sequence (DNA): TGTGCCAGCAGCCAGGGGTCATTCACTGAAGCTTTCTTT. Translating gives CASSQGSFTEAFF.

About this clonotype: The final CDR3 position lacks the conserved phenylalanine or tryptophan, pointing to a likely read error. The limits of the CDR3 on the DNA are not certain, so only TCRdb's listed CDR3 is given. J is TRBJ2-3 and V is TRBV6-5; the DNA was not used to check the table's D call, TRBD1. Germline V gives CDR1 MNHEY, CDR2 SVGAGI. Counting both end residues, the CDR3 totals 16 amino acids. CDR3 sequence reads: CASSDRGKFSPLHFGN.

This clonotype has a count of ten or more. The rearrangement uses TRBV7-8 and TRBJ1-3; no reliable D call. From germline, CDR1 is SGHVS and CDR2 FQNEAQ. V lost 2 bases to trimming and J lost 0 bases, with 14 bases between them. This CDR3 region has 17 residues. The CDR3 nucleotides read TGTGCCAGCAGCTTACAGCTTCGGGTTACCTCTGGAAACACCATATATTTT. Translation: CASSLQLRVTSGNTIYF.

To note about this clonotype: Given the absence of the conserved phenylalanine or tryptophan at the CDR3 end, a read error is likely. The limits of the CDR3 on the DNA are not certain, so only TCRdb's listed CDR3 is given. The CDR3 here is CASSLRSLT. The chain uses TRBV19 and TRBJ2-1. With termini counted, the CDR3 has 9 amino acids. The germline CDR1 and CDR2 sequences are LNHDA and SQIVND (reference sequence).

In its sample, this clonotype is medium-sized. V gene TRBV6-6 combines with J gene TRBJ2-6, with D perhaps matching TRBD1 (5 bases). Per the germline V gene, CDR1 is MNHNY and CDR2 is SVGAGI (reference sequence). The CDR3 contains 19 residues. Trimming took off 0 bases at V and 0 bases at J, with 15 bases between the two ends. The CDR3 region has the DNA TGTGCCAGCAGTTACTCCAGGCAGGGCCTTCTCTCTGGGGCCAACGTCCTGACTTTC. The encoded protein is CASSYSRQGLLSGANVLTF.

This clonotype counts as medium-sized. CDR3 loop: CASSPSGGNQPQHF. The CDR3, as DNA: TGTGCCAGCAGCCCTTCAGGGGGCAATCAGCCCCAGCATTTT. This chain connects TRBV7-9 to TRBJ1-5; weak D call: TRBD1 (6 bases). The length of the CDR3 is 14 residues. Germline V gene sequence: CDR1 SEHNR, CDR2 FQNEAQ (reference sequence). The germline V and J ends were trimmed by 5 bases and 2 bases, with 10 bases remaining between them.

The V and J genes are TRBV6-1 and TRBJ2-2; TRBD2 might be the D (6 bases). V was cut by 8 bases and J by 1 base, with 26 bases left in between. This CDR3 region has 19 residues. Germline-derived CDR1 and CDR2 are MNHNS and SASEGT. Written as DNA, the CDR3 is TGTGCCAGCTCATTCACGATCTTCGGGGGAAACTTGAACACCGGGGAGCTGTTTTTT. Its translation is CASSFTIFGGNLNTGELFF.

V is TRBV4-1 and J is TRBJ1-1, with 8 bases aligning to TRBD1. The DNA matches TRBJ1-3 better at its end, which makes the J call doubtful. The CDR3 runs to 16 residues. Per the germline V gene, CDR1 is MGHRA and CDR2 is YSYEKL. CDR3 nucleotides: TGCGCCAGCAGCCAGGCGACAGGGGCCTCTGGAAACACCATATATTTT. This codes for CASSQATGASGNTIYF.